Below, one TCR beta chain is given with its context. Looked up from germline, CDR1 is SGHKS and CDR2 is YYEKEE (reference sequence). V shed 3 bases, J shed 2 bases, and the junction held 6 bases outside the gene matches. The CDR3 covers 16 residues. This specimen belongs to a study of blood T cell repertoires in COVID-19. Study at large: Italy, Spain and the United States were the sources of the convalescent and acute COVID-19 samples. T cells, B-cell-depleted T cells, or PBMCs provided the cDNA or gDNA that served as material.

As handled by the study authors: Reference gene primer amplification yielded estimated nucleated cell counts. The table came from immunoSEQ multiplex PCR; TCRdb's copy has only in-frame clones and leaves some out. The V and J calls and the clone size are those of that table, but D and trimming were determined from the DNA. The profile covers 27,000 or so clones, with approximately 82% appearing a single time and about two thirds taken by the ten largest. The chain uses TRBV5-5 and TRBJ2-2; 8 bases are shared with TRBD1. This sequence was found in a man in his 70s with acute or convalescent COVID-19. The sample taken for sequencing was peripheral blood. This CDR3 is CASSWGTGGNTGELFF. In DNA form, the CDR3 reads TGTGCCAGCAGCTGGGGGACAGGAGGCAACACCGGGGAGCTGTTTTTT.